This is a list of T cell receptor beta chains from one sample in a study of shared clonotypes between healthy human individuals. The method was immunoSEQ multiplex PCR; TCRdb's version includes in-frame clones alone and lacks a portion of them. The data show approximately 2.1 million clones, roughly 93% seen once. Sequencing was performed on naive CD4+ T cells from PBMCs. The receptors derive from a man aged 18 to 30 in good health. Some clones in this sample may be carry-over from other donors' samples. CDR3s include the opening cysteine and the closing phenylalanine or tryptophan. The D gene is left open where the match is weak. Clone size, where shown, is once, few, many, or a class for clones that have expanded.

cdr3_aa: CASTLSAHRYEQYF
cdr3_nt: TGTGCCAGCACCCTCTCAGCCCACCGCTACGAGCAGTACTTC
j_call: TRBJ2-7
cdr3_length: 14
v_call: TRBV28
clone_size: -
d_call: -

cdr3_aa: CAWKTHRGANEKLFF
cdr3_nt: TGTGCCTGGAAGACTCACAGGGGAGCTAATGAAAAACTGTTTTTT
j_call: TRBJ1-4
cdr3_length: 15
v_call: TRBV30
clone_size: -
d_call: TRBD1

cdr3_aa: CASSADYPYEQYF
cdr3_nt: TGTGCCAGCAGTGCAGACTATCCCTACGAGCAGTACTTC
j_call: TRBJ2-7
cdr3_length: 13
v_call: TRBV6-4
clone_size: -
d_call: -

cdr3_aa: CASSLELGVGAEQFF
cdr3_nt: TGTGCCAGCAGCTTGGAACTTGGGGTCGGGGCTGAGCAGTTCTTC
j_call: TRBJ2-1
cdr3_length: 15
v_call: TRBV5-4
clone_size: once
d_call: -

cdr3_aa: CASSGRNPVAGGPSPADTQYF
cdr3_nt: TGTGCCAGCAGCGGACGAAACCCCGTAGCGGGAGGGCCATCCCCAGCAGATACGCAGTATTTT
j_call: TRBJ2-3
cdr3_length: 21
v_call: TRBV9
clone_size: -
d_call: TRBD2

cdr3_aa: CASRDPGTSGRTDTQYF
cdr3_nt: TGTGCCAGCAGAGACCCTGGGACTAGCGGTCGCACAGATACGCAGTATTTT
j_call: TRBJ2-3
cdr3_length: 17
v_call: TRBV28
clone_size: -
d_call: TRBD2

cdr3_aa: CASLSSYNSPLHF
cdr3_nt: TGTGCCAGCCTGAGCTCCTATAATTCACCCCTCCACTTT
j_call: TRBJ1-6
cdr3_length: 13
v_call: TRBV28
clone_size: -
d_call: -

cdr3_aa: CASSWGHPSPLHF
cdr3_nt: TGTGCCAGCAGCTGGGGACACCCTTCACCCCTCCACTTT
j_call: TRBJ1-6
cdr3_length: 13
v_call: TRBV5-6
clone_size: -
d_call: -

cdr3_aa: CASSDRPVGEGSNEQFF
cdr3_nt: TGTGCCAGCAGCGATCGTCCTGTGGGGGAGGGGTCGAATGAGCAGTTCTTC
j_call: TRBJ2-1
cdr3_length: 17
v_call: TRBV9
clone_size: -
d_call: TRBD2

cdr3_aa: CASSEGTDFRLTYEQYF
cdr3_nt: TGTGCCAGCAGTGAAGGGACAGACTTTCGACTTACCTACGAGCAGTACTTC
j_call: TRBJ2-7
cdr3_length: 17
v_call: TRBV6-1
clone_size: -
d_call: -

cdr3_aa: CASSLASGVNNEQFF
cdr3_nt: TGCGCCAGCAGCTTGGCCTCAGGGGTCAACAATGAGCAGTTCTTC
j_call: TRBJ2-1
cdr3_length: 15
v_call: TRBV5-1
clone_size: -
d_call: -

cdr3_aa: CASSIQETQYF
cdr3_nt: TGTGCCAGCTCTATACAAGAGACCCAGTACTTC
j_call: TRBJ2-5
cdr3_length: 11
v_call: TRBV6-5
clone_size: -
d_call: -

cdr3_aa: CASSKGEGYTF
cdr3_nt: TGTGCCAGCAGCAAAGGGGAAGGCTACACCTTC
j_call: TRBJ1-2
cdr3_length: 11
v_call: TRBV21-1
clone_size: -
d_call: -

cdr3_aa: CASSWGGMGLQETQYF
cdr3_nt: TGTGCCAGCAGCTGGGGGGGAATGGGGCTGCAAGAGACCCAGTACTTC
j_call: TRBJ2-5
cdr3_length: 16
v_call: TRBV7-2
clone_size: -
d_call: TRBD2

cdr3_aa: CASSPNRQGQPQHF
cdr3_nt: TGTGCCAGCAGCCCCAACCGTCAGGGCCAGCCCCAGCATTTT
j_call: TRBJ1-5
cdr3_length: 14
v_call: TRBV9
clone_size: few
d_call: -

cdr3_aa: CASSDRGYGYTF
cdr3_nt: TGTGCCAGCAGTGACCGAGGCTATGGCTACACCTTC
j_call: TRBJ1-2
cdr3_length: 12
v_call: TRBV6-4
clone_size: -
d_call: -

cdr3_aa: CASSALSLRGNSPGTEAFF
cdr3_nt: TGTGCCAGCTCAGCCCTTTCGCTGCGGGGTAACTCCCCGGGCACTGAAGCTTTCTTT
j_call: TRBJ1-1
cdr3_length: 19
v_call: TRBV18
clone_size: -
d_call: -

cdr3_aa: CASSQVHRAGTNEKLFF
cdr3_nt: TGTGCCAGCAGCCAAGTCCACAGGGCCGGAACTAATGAAAAACTGTTTTTT
j_call: TRBJ1-4
cdr3_length: 17
v_call: TRBV14
clone_size: -
d_call: -

cdr3_aa: CASSLGGTGKETQYF
cdr3_nt: TGCGCCAGCAGCTTGGGAGGGACAGGGAAAGAGACCCAGTACTTC
j_call: TRBJ2-5
cdr3_length: 15
v_call: TRBV5-1
clone_size: -
d_call: TRBD1

cdr3_aa: CASRRASGDLTDTQYF
cdr3_nt: TGTGCCAGCCGGCGGGCTAGCGGGGACCTCACAGATACGCAGTATTTT
j_call: TRBJ2-3
cdr3_length: 16
v_call: TRBV27
clone_size: -
d_call: TRBD2

cdr3_aa: CASSVAGVGANVLTF
cdr3_nt: TGTGCCAGCAGCGTAGCAGGGGTCGGGGCCAACGTCCTGACTTTC
j_call: TRBJ2-6
cdr3_length: 15
v_call: TRBV9
clone_size: -
d_call: -

cdr3_aa: CATSKGVAGEVGELFF
cdr3_nt: TGTGCCACCTCCAAAGGCGTAGCGGGAGAGGTCGGGGAGCTGTTTTTT
j_call: TRBJ2-2
cdr3_length: 16
v_call: TRBV15
clone_size: -
d_call: TRBD2

cdr3_aa: CASSLADRDRYEQYF
cdr3_nt: TGTGCCAGCAGTTTAGCGGACAGGGACCGCTACGAGCAGTACTTC
j_call: TRBJ2-7
cdr3_length: 15
v_call: TRBV28
clone_size: -
d_call: TRBD1

cdr3_aa: CASSYSLTGRDTGELFF
cdr3_nt: TGTGCCAGCAGTTACAGCCTAACAGGGAGGGACACCGGGGAGCTGTTTTTT
j_call: TRBJ2-2
cdr3_length: 17
v_call: TRBV2
clone_size: -
d_call: -

cdr3_aa: CASSSRGETQYF
cdr3_nt: TGTGCCAGCAGCTCCCGGGGGGAGACCCAGTACTTC
j_call: TRBJ2-5
cdr3_length: 12
v_call: TRBV11-2
clone_size: -
d_call: -

cdr3_aa: CASSRVGSKYEQYF
cdr3_nt: TGTGCCAGCAGCCGGGTGGGCAGTAAATACGAGCAGTACTTC
j_call: TRBJ2-7
cdr3_length: 14
v_call: TRBV14
clone_size: -
d_call: -